Each of the 15 T cell receptor beta chains below was sequenced from the same sample in a study of cytomegalovirus exposure and HLA in healthy donors. The study ran its PCR with 60 Vbeta and 13 Jbeta primers. Libraries were prepared by immunoSEQ multiplex PCR; TCRdb keeps only in-frame clonotypes and omits some of them. This sample has about 120,000 clones, with approximately 74% found just once. Source material: PBMCs. These TCRs come from a woman in her forties or fifties in good health and CMV-seropositive.

This clone was counted between two and nine times. The V call is TRBV4-3, the J call TRBJ1-2, with TRBD1 matching 8 bases. Germline loops: CDR1 LGHNA, CDR2 YSLEER. V shed 0 bases, J shed 0 bases, and the junction held 6 bases outside the gene matches. The CDR3 sequence is 17 residues long. This chain's CDR3 is CASSQDPAGGPNYGYTF. CDR3 nucleotide sequence: TGCGCCAGCAGCCAAGATCCTGCAGGGGGCCCTAACTATGGCTACACCTTC.

This rearrangement joins TRBV19 to TRBJ1-1; tentative D call: TRBD1 (5 bases). The CDR3 is 15 residues long. The germline CDR1 and CDR2 sequences are LNHDA and SQIVND (reference sequence). Deletions cut 10 bases from V and 0 bases from J, with 18 bases between. The CDR3 DNA is TGTGCCACCGCAACATCCGCGGGACTGAACACTGAAGCTTTCTTT. This codes for CATATSAGLNTEAFF.

The rearrangement uses TRBV19 and TRBJ2-2; D is perhaps TRBD2 (7 bases). V was shortened by 8 bases and J by 3 bases, with 19 bases between the two germline ends. The CDR3 contains 16 residues. Germline values: CDR1 LNHDA, CDR2 SQIVND (reference sequence). The DNA of the CDR3 is TGTGCCAGTCGGGAAAGAGTCGGGGGGCACACCGGGGAGCTGTTTTTT. This codes for CASRERVGGHTGELFF.

The chain recombines TRBV10-3 with TRBJ1-1; D gene uncertain. Germline V gives CDR1 ENHRY, CDR2 SYGVKD. This CDR3 contains 13 residues. V was pared by 4 bases and J by 7 bases, with 13 bases between. CDR3 sequence: CAISVQTGFEAFF. The CDR3 DNA is TGTGCCATCAGTGTACAAACCGGGTTTGAAGCTTTCTTT.

The chain has TRBV20-1 and TRBJ2-1; 9 bases are a match to TRBD2. CDR1 and CDR2 (germline): DFQATT, SNEGSKA (reference sequence). CDR3 length equals 11 residues. V shed 7 bases and J 10 bases; nucleotides not matched to a gene: 5. For the CDR3, the DNA is TGCAGTGGGACTAGCGCTGAGGAGCAGTTCTTC. This encodes CSGTSAEEQFF.

The chain couples TRBV25-1 to TRBJ2-5; D unclear. The ends were cut back, 4 bases at V and 0 bases at J, with 3 bases in the middle. CDR3 length equals 12 residues. Germline-derived CDR1 and CDR2 are MGHDK and SYGVNS. This CDR3 reads CASSANQETQYF. The CDR3 DNA is TGTGCCAGCAGTGCAAACCAAGAGACCCAGTACTTC.

This clone has more than one count but fewer than ten. This chain uses TRBV6-5 with TRBJ2-7; TRBD1 might be the D (5 bases). In germline, CDR1 is MNHEY, CDR2 SVGAGI. This CDR3 contains 14 residues. V lost 5 bases and J lost 3, with 14 bases in between. The DNA of the CDR3 is TGTGCCAGCAGTACCCGAGTCCAGGGCTACGAGCAGTACTTC. Its translation is CASSTRVQGYEQYF.

V gene TRBV6-5 combines with J gene TRBJ2-3; no definite D call. This CDR3 has 15 residues. Trimming shortened V by 6 bases and J by 0 bases, and 13 bases separated the two germline ends. The germline V gene encodes CDR1 MNHEY and CDR2 SVGAGI. CDR3 nucleotide sequence: TGTGCCAGCAGCCAGATTACCCCTAGCACAGATACGCAGTATTTT. It encodes CASSQITPSTDTQYF.

This clone was found once. The chain combines TRBV29-1 with TRBJ2-1; 10 nucleotides match TRBD1. The CDR3 sequence is 15 residues long. After removal of 8 bases from V and 8 bases from J, the junction contained 15 bases not matched to a gene. CDR1 is SQVTM and CDR2 is ANQGSEA in the germline V gene. The CDR3 loop is CSSRRSGQGLDEQFF. The DNA of the CDR3 is TGCAGCTCACGGAGGTCGGGACAGGGGTTGGATGAGCAGTTCTTC.

This clone came up once. This chain connects TRBV11-2 to TRBJ1-5; 8 positions match TRBD1. The CDR3 has 14 residues. J was trimmed by 5 bases and V by 3 bases; bases with no gene match: 3. The V gene's germline CDR1 is SGHAT and CDR2 FQNNGV. The CDR3 is CASSLTGVHQPQHF. The CDR3 DNA is TGTGCCAGCAGCTTGACAGGGGTCCATCAGCCCCAGCATTTT.

This clone was recorded a few times. The chain joins TRBV7-7 to TRBJ2-1; 8 bases agree with TRBD1. This CDR3 is built from 18 residues. Germline CDR1 reads SSHAT; CDR2 reads FNYEAQ (reference sequence). J was trimmed by 0 bases and V by 5 bases; bases with no gene match: 12. The CDR3 nucleotides read TGTGCCAGCAGCCCAGGGACAGGAGCAATGAGCTCCTACAATGAGCAGTTCTTC. Amino acid sequence: CASSPGTGAMSSYNEQFF.

This clone has a handful of counts. The V gene is TRBV5-6, the J gene TRBJ1-1; a possible D gene is TRBD1 (6 bases). With 4 bases removed from V and 2 bases from J, the gap between germline ends came to 27 bases. The CDR3 loop spans 19 amino acids. Germline V gives CDR1 SGHDT, CDR2 YYEEEE. The CDR3 sequence is CASSGRNRVALYLNTEAFF. For the CDR3, the DNA is TGTGCCAGCAGCGGAAGAAACAGGGTCGCTCTCTATCTTAACACTGAAGCTTTCTTT.

In its sample, this clone was seen once. This chain joins TRBV6-1 and TRBJ1-2; TRBD1 aligns across 11 bases. V shed 8 bases and J 4 bases; nucleotides not matched to a gene: 9. Germline CDR1 and CDR2: MNHNS and SASEGT. This CDR3 is built from 15 residues. The CDR3 region is CASGKGTGGVYGYTF. CDR3 DNA: TGTGCCAGCGGGAAAGGGACAGGGGGAGTCTATGGCTACACCTTC.

This sequence joins TRBV5-1 and TRBJ2-3; the D gene is possibly TRBD2 (5 bases). CDR3 size: 14 residues. The germline V gene has CDR1 SGHRS and CDR2 YFSETQ. Between the trimmed V and J ends, which lost 0 bases and 0 bases, there was a span of 5 bases. The CDR3 loop is CASSLGESTDTQYF. As DNA, the CDR3 is TGCGCCAGCAGCTTGGGGGAGAGCACAGATACGCAGTATTTT.

This clone turned up a few times. The CDR3 protein is CASSEAPTGNNSPLHF. CDR3 coding DNA: TGTGCCAGCAGTGAAGCGCCTACCGGGAATAATTCACCCCTCCACTTT. The V call is TRBV2, the J call TRBJ1-6; D remains unclear. Germline CDR1 reads SNHLY; CDR2 reads FYNNEI. The CDR3 runs 16 residues. Trimming removed 0 bases at V and 5 bases at J, with 11 bases between.